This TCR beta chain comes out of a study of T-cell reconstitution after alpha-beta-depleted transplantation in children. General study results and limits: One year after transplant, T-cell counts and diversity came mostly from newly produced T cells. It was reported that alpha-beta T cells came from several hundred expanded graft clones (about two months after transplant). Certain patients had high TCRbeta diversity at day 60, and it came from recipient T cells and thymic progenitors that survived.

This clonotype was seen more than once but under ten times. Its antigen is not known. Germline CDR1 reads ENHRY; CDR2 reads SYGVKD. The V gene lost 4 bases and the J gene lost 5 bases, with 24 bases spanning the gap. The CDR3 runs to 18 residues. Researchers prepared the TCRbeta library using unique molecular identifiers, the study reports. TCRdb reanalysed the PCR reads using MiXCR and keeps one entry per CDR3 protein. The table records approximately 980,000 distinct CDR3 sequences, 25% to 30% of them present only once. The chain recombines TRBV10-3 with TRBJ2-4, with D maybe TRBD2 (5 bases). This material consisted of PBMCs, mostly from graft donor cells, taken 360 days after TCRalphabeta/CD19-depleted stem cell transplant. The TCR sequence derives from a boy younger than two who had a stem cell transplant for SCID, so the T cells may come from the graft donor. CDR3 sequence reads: CAISAVRGPRSAENIQYF. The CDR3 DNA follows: TGTGCCATCAGTGCAGTAAGAGGGCCGCGGTCCGCGGAAAACATTCAGTACTTC.